The 10 T cell receptor beta chains in this list originate from one sample, sequenced in a study of cytomegalovirus exposure and HLA in healthy donors. Clones were sequenced by immunoSEQ multiplex PCR, and TCRdb holds only the in-frame ones, with some missing. The repertoire holds 150,000 to 200,000 clones, with around four fifths as singletons. The sequenced sample was PBMCs. The receptors were sampled from a young man in good health and CMV-seropositive.

The CDR3 DNA reads as TGTGCCAGCTCACCAAGCAGGGAGGGTGAAAAACTGTTTTTT. Translated, it gives CASSPSREGEKLFF. This rearrangement joins TRBV18 to TRBJ1-4, with D tentatively TRBD1 (5 bases). Looked up from germline, CDR1 is KGHSH and CDR2 is LQKENI. Trimming took off 2 bases at V and 7 bases at J, with 11 bases between the two ends. The CDR3 has 14 amino acids.

This rearrangement joins TRBV7-2 to TRBJ1-5; weak D call: TRBD1 (5 bases). This CDR3 contains 14 residues. The germline CDR1 and CDR2 sequences are SGHTA and FQGNSA. Trimming removed 6 bases at V and 3 bases at J, with 12 bases between. The CDR3 protein is CASSSIRANQPQHF. CDR3 nucleotide sequence: TGTGCCAGCAGTAGTATCAGGGCCAATCAGCCCCAGCATTTT.

The gene calls are TRBV9 and TRBJ2-7; TRBD2 aligns across 7 bases. CDR3 length: 14 residues. J was trimmed by 3 bases and V by 3 bases; bases with no gene match: 6. Germline-derived CDR1 and CDR2 are SGDLS and YYNGEE. The CDR3, as DNA: TGTGCCAGCAGCGCCGGAGGGGAGGGCTACGAGCAGTACTTC. Translating it yields CASSAGGEGYEQYF.

This chain connects TRBV5-6 to TRBJ2-7, with TRBD2 matching 7 bases. Germline V gene sequence: CDR1 SGHDT, CDR2 YYEEEE. With 4 bases clipped from V and 7 bases from J, the junction kept 8 bases outside the gene matches. There are 13 residues in the CDR3. CDR3 sequence (DNA): TGTGCCAGCAGCCTGGGGACTACTTCAGAGCAGTACTTC. Translation: CASSLGTTSEQYF.

This chain uses TRBV5-4 with TRBJ2-1, with 7 bases fitting TRBD2. The CDR3 spans 15 residues. V lost 0 bases to trimming and J lost 8 bases; unmatched junction nucleotides: 8. Germline CDR1 reads SGHNT; CDR2 reads YYREEE (reference sequence). The CDR3 protein is CASSLVSSGFHEQFF. The CDR3 region has the DNA TGTGCCAGCAGCTTGGTGTCTAGCGGTTTCCATGAGCAGTTCTTC.

The chain joins TRBV5-6 to TRBJ2-1; weak D call: TRBD1 (8 bases). CDR3 length: 15 amino acids. The ends were cut back, 3 bases at V and 5 bases at J, with 15 bases in the middle. Germline V lookup: CDR1 SGHDT, CDR2 YYEEEE. This chain's CDR3 is CASSWGGTGHNEQFF. CDR3 nucleotide sequence: TGTGCCAGCAGCTGGGGAGGGACAGGCCACAATGAGCAGTTCTTC.

V is TRBV2 and J is TRBJ2-1; 10 bases align to TRBD2. The J segment lost 9 bases and the V segment lost 3 bases, leaving 5 bases of the junction unmatched. The CDR3 is 14 residues long. Germline assignment: CDR1 SNHLY and CDR2 FYNNEI. CDR3 DNA sequence: TGTGCCAGCAGTGACGGAGTAGCGGGAGGTGAGCAGTTCTTC. It codes for CASSDGVAGGEQFF.

The CDR3 here is CSGLLANNEQFF. The CDR3 bases are TGCAGCGGCCTACTAGCAAACAATGAGCAGTTCTTC. This chain uses TRBV29-1 with TRBJ2-1; possible D gene TRBD2, 6 bases. CDR3 size: 12 residues. Trimming removed 7 bases from V and 5 bases from J, with 12 bases in between. CDR1 is SQVTM and CDR2 is ANQGSEA in the germline V gene.

This clone was seen a few times. The chain employs TRBV7-9 and TRBJ1-1; maybe TRBD1 (5 bases). Germline V gene data show CDR1 as SEHNR and CDR2 as FQNEAQ (reference sequence). CDR3 length equals 14 residues. Trimming left V 5 bases short and J 0 bases short, with 10 bases between. The CDR3 protein is CASSAGRMNTEAFF. DNA for the CDR3: TGTGCCAGCAGCGCGGGACGGATGAACACTGAAGCTTTCTTT.

The chain joins TRBV5-1 to TRBJ2-5, with D perhaps TRBD2 (7 bases). V lost 1 base and J 5 bases, leaving 12 bases between the germline ends. From germline, CDR1 is SGHRS and CDR2 YFSETQ. The CDR3 has 14 amino acids. The CDR3 coding sequence is TGCGCCAGCAGCTTGTTCGGGGGGCGGGAGACCCAGTACTTC. Residues: CASSLFGGRETQYF. Using reference TRBV5-1 and TRBJ2-5 for the parts outside the CDR3, the full variable domain is KAGVTQTPRYLIKTRGQQVTLSCSPISGHRSVSWYQQTPGQGLQFLFEYFSETQRNKGNFPGRFSGRQFSNSRSEMNVSTLELGDSALYLCASSLFGGRETQYFGPGTRLLVL.